This T cell receptor (beta chain) was sequenced for a study of blood T cell repertoires in COVID-19. For the study at large: Italy, Spain and the United States were the sources of the convalescent and acute COVID-19 samples.

The protocol was immunoSEQ multiplex PCR, while the TCRdb copy is restricted to in-frame clones and leaves out a portion. The table has approximately 180,000 clones, roughly four fifths seen once. Followed over time, Seattle patients had been enrolled while infection was active. Per the germline V gene, CDR1 is LNHDA and CDR2 is SQIVND (reference sequence). V lost 11 bases and J 0 bases, leaving 13 bases between the germline ends. The CDR3 contains 13 residues. Sequencing used peripheral blood. This rearrangement joins TRBV19 to TRBJ1-1; D is ambiguous. This sequence was found in a woman older than 75 with COVID-19, enrolled during active disease. The CDR3 nucleotides read TGTGCCTGCCGGGGAGGGATGAACACTGAAGCTTTCTTT. Its protein is CACRGGMNTEAFF.